The rows below give T cell receptor beta chains drawn from one sample of a study of patients and donors after allogeneic stem cell transplantation. Using its own MiXCR run on the RT-PCR reads, TCRdb lists one record per CDR3 protein. Of fewer than 75,000 distinct CDR3 sequences in the sample, 10% to 15% were seen once. What was sequenced was blood, either unsorted or a sorted T cell fraction (not recorded which). The origin of the receptors is a human donor who was either an allogeneic HSCT recipient or a stem cell or donor lymphocyte infusion donor (not recorded which). It is not recorded whose cells these are; they may come from a transplant donor. Both conserved end residues are part of each CDR3. D genes are given only for firm matches. The size of a clone is reported for some rows only, either as once, few or many, or as a class for expanded clones.

D,J,length,size,V,DNA,CDR3
.,TRBJ2-1,13,.,TRBV10-3,TGTGCCATCCGGGACGGGGATTACAAGGAGCAGTTCTTC,CAIRDGDYKEQFF
TRBD1,TRBJ1-1,15,many,TRBV27,TGTGCCAGCAGCTACAGGGGGCAGAGGAGGACTGAAGCTTTCTTT,CASSYRGQRRTEAFF
.,TRBJ2-1,14,few,TRBV11-2,TGTGCCAGCAGCCAAATCGAGACCCCCAGAGAGCAGTTCTTC,CASSQIETPREQFF
.,TRBJ2-5,14,many,TRBV24-1,TGTGCCACCAGTGATCCTGCCAGACAAGAGACCCAGTACTTC,CATSDPARQETQYF
.,TRBJ2-3,16,many,TRBV6-5,TGTGCCAGCAGCCCCTTGAGGGGTAAGGGGGCAGATACGCAGTATTTT,CASSPLRGKGADTQYF
.,TRBJ2-1,15,.,TRBV27,TGTGCCAGCAGCCATTTAGGGAGCTCCTACAATGAGCAGTTCTTC,CASSHLGSSYNEQFF
TRBD1,TRBJ2-7,15,few,TRBV12-3/TRBV12-4,TGTGCCAGCAGCAAGACAGGGGAGGAATTGTACGAGCAGTACTTC,CASSKTGEELYEQYF
.,TRBJ2-7,13,.,TRBV6-2/TRBV6-3,TGTGCCAGCAGTTACTCTCCCCTCGTCGAGCAGTACTTC,CASSYSPLVEQYF
TRBD2,TRBJ2-5,19,.,TRBV7-9,TGTGCCAGCAGCTTATTACGTATCGGACTAGCGGGAGGCAGAGAGACCCAGTACTTC,CASSLLRIGLAGGRETQYF
.,TRBJ1-1,19,many,TRBV7-9,TGTGCCAGCAGCTTAGCGCTGCGAACGGCGTGGGACATGAACACTGAAGCTTTCTTT,CASSLALRTAWDMNTEAFF
.,TRBJ2-3,21,.,TRBV7-9,TGTGCCAGCAGCGCAAACCGATTAGAGACCCGTATTCTCGCTAGCACAGATACGCAGTATTTT,CASSANRLETRILASTDTQYF
.,TRBJ2-7,14,few,TRBV9,TGTGCCAGCAGTTTAACACTAGCATCCTACGAGCAGTACTTC,CASSLTLASYEQYF